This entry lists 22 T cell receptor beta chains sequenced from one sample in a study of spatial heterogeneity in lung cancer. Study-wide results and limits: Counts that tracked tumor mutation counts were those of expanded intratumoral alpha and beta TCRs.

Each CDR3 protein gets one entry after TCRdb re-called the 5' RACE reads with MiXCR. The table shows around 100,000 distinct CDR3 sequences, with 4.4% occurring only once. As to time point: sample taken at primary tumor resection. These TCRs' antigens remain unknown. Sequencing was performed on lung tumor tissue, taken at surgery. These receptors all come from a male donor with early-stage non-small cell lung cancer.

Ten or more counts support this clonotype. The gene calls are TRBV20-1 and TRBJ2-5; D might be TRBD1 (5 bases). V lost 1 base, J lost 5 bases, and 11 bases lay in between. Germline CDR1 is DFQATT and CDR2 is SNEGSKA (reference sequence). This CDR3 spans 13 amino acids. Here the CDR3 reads CSARVTGRETQYF. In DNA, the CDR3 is TGCAGTGCTAGAGTTACAGGAAGGGAGACCCAGTACTTC.

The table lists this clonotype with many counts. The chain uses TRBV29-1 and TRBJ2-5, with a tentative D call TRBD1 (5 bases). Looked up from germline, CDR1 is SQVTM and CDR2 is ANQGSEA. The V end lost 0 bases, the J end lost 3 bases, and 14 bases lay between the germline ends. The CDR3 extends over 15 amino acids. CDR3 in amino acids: CSVEDLRQLKETQYF. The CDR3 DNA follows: TGCAGCGTTGAAGATCTTCGACAGCTGAAAGAGACCCAGTACTTC.

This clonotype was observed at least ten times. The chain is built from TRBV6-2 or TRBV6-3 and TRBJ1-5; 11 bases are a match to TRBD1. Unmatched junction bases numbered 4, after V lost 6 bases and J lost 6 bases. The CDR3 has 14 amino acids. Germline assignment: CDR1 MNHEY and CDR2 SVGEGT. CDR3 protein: CASRGTGGGQPQHF. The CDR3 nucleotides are TGTGCCAGCAGGGGGACAGGGGGAGGTCAGCCCCAGCATTTT.

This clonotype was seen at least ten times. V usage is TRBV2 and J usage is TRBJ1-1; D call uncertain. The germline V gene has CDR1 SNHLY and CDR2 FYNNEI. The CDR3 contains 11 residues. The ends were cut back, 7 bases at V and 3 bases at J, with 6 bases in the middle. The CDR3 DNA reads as TGTGCCAGCACAGTCGACACTGAAGCTTTCTTT. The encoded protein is CASTVDTEAFF.

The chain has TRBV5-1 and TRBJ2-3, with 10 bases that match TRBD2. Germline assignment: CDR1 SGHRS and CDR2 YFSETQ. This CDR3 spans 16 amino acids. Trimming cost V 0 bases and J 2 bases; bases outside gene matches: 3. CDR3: CASSLALAGPTDTQYF. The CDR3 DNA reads TGCGCCAGCAGCTTGGCACTAGCGGGACCCACAGATACGCAGTATTTT. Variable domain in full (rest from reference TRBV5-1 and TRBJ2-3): KAGVTQTPRYLIKTRGQQVTLSCSPISGHRSVSWYQQTPGQGLQFLFEYFSETQRNKGNFPGRFSGRQFSNSRSEMNVSTLELGDSALYLCASSLALAGPTDTQYFGPGTRLTVL.

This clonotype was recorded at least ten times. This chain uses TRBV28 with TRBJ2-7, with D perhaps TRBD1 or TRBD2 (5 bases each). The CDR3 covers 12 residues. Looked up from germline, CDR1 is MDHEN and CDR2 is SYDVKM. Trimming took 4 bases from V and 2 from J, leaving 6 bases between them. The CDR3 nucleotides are TGTGCCAGCAGTTCGGGACCCTACGAGCAGTACTTC. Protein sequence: CASSSGPYEQYF. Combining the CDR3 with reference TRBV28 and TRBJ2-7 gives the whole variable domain DVKVTQSSRYLVKRTGEKVFLECVQDMDHENMFWYRQDPGLGLRLIYFSYDVKMKEKGDIPEGYSVSREKKERFSLILESASTNQTSMYLCASSSGPYEQYFGPGTRLTVT.

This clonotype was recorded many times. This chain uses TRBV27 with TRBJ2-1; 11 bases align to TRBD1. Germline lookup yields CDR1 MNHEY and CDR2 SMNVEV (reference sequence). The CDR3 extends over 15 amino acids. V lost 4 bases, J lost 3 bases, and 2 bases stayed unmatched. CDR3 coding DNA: TGTGCCAGCAGTTCCGGGACAGGGGGCTACAATGAGCAGTTCTTC. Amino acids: CASSSGTGGYNEQFF.

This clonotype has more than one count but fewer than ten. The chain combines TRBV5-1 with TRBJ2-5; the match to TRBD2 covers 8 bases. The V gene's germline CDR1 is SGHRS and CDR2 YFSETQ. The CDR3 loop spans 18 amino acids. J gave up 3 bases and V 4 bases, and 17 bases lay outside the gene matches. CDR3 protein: CASSGGALAGRPEETQYF. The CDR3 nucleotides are TGCGCCAGCAGCGGCGGTGCTCTAGCGGGTAGACCGGAAGAGACCCAGTACTTC.

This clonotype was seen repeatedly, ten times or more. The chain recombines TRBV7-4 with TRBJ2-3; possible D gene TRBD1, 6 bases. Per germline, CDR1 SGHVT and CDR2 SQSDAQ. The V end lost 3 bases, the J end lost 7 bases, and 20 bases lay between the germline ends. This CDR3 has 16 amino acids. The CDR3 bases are TGTGCCAGCAGCTTCTACAGGGTTATTCGGGGATATACGCAGTATTTT. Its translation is CASSFYRVIRGYTQYF.

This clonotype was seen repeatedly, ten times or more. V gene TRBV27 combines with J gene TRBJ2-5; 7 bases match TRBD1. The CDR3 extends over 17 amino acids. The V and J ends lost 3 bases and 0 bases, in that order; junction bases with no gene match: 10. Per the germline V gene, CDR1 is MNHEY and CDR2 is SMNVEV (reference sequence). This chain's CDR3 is CASSFMWQGVHQETQYF. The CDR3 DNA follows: TGTGCCAGCAGTTTTATGTGGCAGGGGGTTCACCAAGAGACCCAGTACTTC.

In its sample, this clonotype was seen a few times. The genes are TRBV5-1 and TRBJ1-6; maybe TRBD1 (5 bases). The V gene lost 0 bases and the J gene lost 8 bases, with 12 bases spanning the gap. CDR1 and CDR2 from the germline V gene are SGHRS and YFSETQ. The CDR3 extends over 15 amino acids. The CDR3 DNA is TGCGCCAGCAGCTTGGTGCACCCGGGGGATTCACCCCTCCACTTT. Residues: CASSLVHPGDSPLHF.

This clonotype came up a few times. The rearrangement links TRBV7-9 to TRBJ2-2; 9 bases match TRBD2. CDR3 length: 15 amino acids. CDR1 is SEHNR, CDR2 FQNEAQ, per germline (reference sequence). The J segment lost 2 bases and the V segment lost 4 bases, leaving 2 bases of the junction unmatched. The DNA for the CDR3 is TGTGCCAGCAGCTCTCTAGCGGGAAACACCGGGGAGCTGTTTTTT. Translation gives CASSSLAGNTGELFF. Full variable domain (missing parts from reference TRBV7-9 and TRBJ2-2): DTGVSQNPRHKITKRGQNVTFRCDPISEHNRLYWYRQTLGQGPEFLTYFQNEAQLEKSRLLSDRFSAERPKGSFSTLEIQRTEQGDSAMYLCASSSLAGNTGELFFGEGSRLTVL.

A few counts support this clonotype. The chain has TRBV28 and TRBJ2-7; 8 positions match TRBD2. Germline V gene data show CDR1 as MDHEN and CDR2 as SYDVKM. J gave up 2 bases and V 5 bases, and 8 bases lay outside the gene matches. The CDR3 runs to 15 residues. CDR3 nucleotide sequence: TGTGCCAGCAGTCTAGCGGGCGAGGGCCCCTACGAGCAGTACTTC. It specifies CASSLAGEGPYEQYF.

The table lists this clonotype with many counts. The CDR3 loop is CASSGGSGYTF. Here the CDR3 DNA reads TGCGCCAGCAGCGGGGGCAGTGGCTACACCTTC. The chain couples TRBV5-1 to TRBJ1-2; tentative D call: TRBD1 (6 bases). The CDR3 runs 11 residues. Germline lookup yields CDR1 SGHRS and CDR2 YFSETQ. V was pared by 4 bases and J by 7 bases, with 8 bases between. Full variable domain (rest looked up from reference TRBV5-1 and TRBJ1-2): KAGVTQTPRYLIKTRGQQVTLSCSPISGHRSVSWYQQTPGQGLQFLFEYFSETQRNKGNFPGRFSGRQFSNSRSEMNVSTLELGDSALYLCASSGGSGYTFGSGTRLTVV.

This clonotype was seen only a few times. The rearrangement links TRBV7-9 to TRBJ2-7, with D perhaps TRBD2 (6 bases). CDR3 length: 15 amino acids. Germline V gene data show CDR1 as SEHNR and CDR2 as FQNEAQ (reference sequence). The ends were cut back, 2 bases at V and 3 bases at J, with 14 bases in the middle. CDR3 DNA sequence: TGTGCCAGCAGCTTATCGGGGACTCCTTTCTACGAGCAGTACTTC. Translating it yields CASSLSGTPFYEQYF.

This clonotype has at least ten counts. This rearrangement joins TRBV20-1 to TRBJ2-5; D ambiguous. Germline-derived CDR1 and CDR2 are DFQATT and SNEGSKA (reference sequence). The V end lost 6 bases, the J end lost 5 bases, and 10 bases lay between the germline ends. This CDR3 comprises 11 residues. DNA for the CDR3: TGCAGTGCCCCCACCCCCGAGACCCAGTACTTC. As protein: CSAPTPETQYF.

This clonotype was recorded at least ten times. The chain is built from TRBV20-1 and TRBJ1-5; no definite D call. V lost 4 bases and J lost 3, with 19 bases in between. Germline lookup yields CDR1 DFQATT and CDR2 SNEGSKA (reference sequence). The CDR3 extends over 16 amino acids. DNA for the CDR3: TGCAGTGCTACCGATTTGACTGGTTTAGTCAATCAGCCCCAGCATTTT. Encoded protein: CSATDLTGLVNQPQHF.

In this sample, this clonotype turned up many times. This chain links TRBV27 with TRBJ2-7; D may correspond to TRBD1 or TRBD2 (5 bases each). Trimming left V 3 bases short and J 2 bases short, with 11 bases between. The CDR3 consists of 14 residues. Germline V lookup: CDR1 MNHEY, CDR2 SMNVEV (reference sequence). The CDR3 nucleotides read TGTGCCAGCAGTTTTGCCGGGGCCCCCTACGAGCAGTACTTC. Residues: CASSFAGAPYEQYF.

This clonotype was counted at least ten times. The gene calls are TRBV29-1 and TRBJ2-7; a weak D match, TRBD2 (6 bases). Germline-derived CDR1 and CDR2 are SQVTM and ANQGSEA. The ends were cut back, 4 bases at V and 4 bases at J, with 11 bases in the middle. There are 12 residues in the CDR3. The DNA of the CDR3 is TGCAGCGTTGGACTAGGGAGGTACGAGCAGTACTTC. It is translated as CSVGLGRYEQYF.

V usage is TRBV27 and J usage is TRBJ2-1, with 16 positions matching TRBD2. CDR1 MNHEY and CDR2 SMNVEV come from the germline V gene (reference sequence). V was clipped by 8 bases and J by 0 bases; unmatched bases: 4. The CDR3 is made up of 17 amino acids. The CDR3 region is CASLGLAGGSSYNEQFF. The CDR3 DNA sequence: TGTGCCAGCCTGGGACTAGCGGGGGGGAGCTCCTACAATGAGCAGTTCTTC.

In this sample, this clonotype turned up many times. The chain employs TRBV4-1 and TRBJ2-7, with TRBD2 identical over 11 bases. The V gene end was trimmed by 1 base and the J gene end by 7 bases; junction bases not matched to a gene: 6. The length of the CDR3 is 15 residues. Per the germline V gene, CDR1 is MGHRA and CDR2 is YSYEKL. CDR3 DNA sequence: TGCGCCAGCAGCCAAGTGGGACTAGCGGCAGTAGAGCAGTACTTC. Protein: CASSQVGLAAVEQYF.

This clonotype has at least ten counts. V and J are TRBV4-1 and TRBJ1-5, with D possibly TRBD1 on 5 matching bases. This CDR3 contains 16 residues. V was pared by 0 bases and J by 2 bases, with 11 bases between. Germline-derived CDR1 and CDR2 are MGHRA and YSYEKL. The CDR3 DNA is TGCGCCAGCAGCCAAGATTGGCAGGGAGGCAATCAGCCCCAGCATTTT. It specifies CASSQDWQGGNQPQHF.